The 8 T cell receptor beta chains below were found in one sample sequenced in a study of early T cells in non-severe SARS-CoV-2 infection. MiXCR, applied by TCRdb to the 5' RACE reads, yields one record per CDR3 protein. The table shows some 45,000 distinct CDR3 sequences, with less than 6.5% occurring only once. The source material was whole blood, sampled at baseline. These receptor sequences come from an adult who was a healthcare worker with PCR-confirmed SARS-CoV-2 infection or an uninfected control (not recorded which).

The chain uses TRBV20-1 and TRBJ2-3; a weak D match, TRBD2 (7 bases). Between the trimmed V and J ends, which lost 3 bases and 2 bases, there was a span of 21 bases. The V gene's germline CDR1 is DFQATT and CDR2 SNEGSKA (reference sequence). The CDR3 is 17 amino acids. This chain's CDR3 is CSASAPRGARHTDTQYF. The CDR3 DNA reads TGCAGTGCTAGCGCCCCCCGGGGGGCCCGCCACACAGATACGCAGTATTTT.

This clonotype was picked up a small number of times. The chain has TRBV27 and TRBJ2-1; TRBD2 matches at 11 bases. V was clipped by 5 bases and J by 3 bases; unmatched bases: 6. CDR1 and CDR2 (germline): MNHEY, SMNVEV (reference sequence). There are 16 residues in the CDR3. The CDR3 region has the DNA TGTGCCAGCAGTCCCCTTAGCGGGGGGGTCTACAATGAGCAGTTCTTC. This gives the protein CASSPLSGGVYNEQFF.

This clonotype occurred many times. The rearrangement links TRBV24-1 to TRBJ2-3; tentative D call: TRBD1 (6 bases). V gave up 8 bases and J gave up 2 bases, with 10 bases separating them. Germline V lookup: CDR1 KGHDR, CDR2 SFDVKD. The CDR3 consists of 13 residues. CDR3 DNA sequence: TGTGCCACCATCGGACAGAACACAGATACGCAGTATTTT. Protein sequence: CATIGQNTDTQYF.

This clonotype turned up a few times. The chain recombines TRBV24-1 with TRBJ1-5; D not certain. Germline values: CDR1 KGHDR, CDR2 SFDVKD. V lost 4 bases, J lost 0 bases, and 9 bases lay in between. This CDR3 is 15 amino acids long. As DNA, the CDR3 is TGTGCCACCAGTGAAGGTGGTTATAGCAATCAGCCCCAGCATTTT. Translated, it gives CATSEGGYSNQPQHF.

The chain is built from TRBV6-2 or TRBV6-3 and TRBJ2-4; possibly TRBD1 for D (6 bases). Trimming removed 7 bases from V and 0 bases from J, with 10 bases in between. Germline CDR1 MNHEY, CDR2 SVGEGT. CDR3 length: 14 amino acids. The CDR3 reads CASTLTGAKNIQYF. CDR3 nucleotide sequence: TGTGCCAGCACCTTGACAGGAGCCAAAAACATTCAGTACTTC.

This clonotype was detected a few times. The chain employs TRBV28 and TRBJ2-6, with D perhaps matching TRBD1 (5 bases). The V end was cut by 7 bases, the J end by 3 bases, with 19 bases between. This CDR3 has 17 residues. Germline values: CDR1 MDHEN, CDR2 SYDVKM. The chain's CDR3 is CASTPEVGLRGANVLTF. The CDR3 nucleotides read TGTGCCAGCACCCCCGAGGTGGGGCTCCGTGGGGCCAACGTCCTGACTTTC.

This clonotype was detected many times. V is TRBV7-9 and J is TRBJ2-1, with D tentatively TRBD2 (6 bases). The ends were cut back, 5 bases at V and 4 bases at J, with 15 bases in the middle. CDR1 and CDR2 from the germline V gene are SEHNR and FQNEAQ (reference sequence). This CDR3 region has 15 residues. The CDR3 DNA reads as TGTGCCAGCAGCCCACGTACGGGGGAATACAATGAGCAGTTCTTC. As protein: CASSPRTGEYNEQFF.

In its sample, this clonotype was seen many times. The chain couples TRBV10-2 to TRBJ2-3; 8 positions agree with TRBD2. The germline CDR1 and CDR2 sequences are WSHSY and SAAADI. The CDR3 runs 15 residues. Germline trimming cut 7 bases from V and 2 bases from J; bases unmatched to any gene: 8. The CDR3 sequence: CASIGNSGVTDTQYF. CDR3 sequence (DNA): TGCGCCAGCATTGGGAATAGCGGGGTCACAGATACGCAGTATTTT.